This T cell receptor (beta chain) was recorded in a study of control samples from healthy donors and cancer patients. The V gene's germline CDR1 is MDHEN and CDR2 SYDVKM. The germline V and J ends were trimmed by 6 bases and 5 bases, with 10 bases remaining between them. The CDR3 is 13 residues long. Method: immunoSEQ multiplex PCR; TCRdb's copy keeps in-frame clones and lacks some. The profile shows 350,000 to 450,000 clones, 75% to 95% of them singletons. This chain joins TRBV28 and TRBJ2-2, with D uncertain. The receptor comes from a man aged 40-49 years with head and neck cancer. The sequenced sample consisted of PBMCs. This chain's CDR3 is CASSPPPTGELFF. The CDR3 coding sequence is TGTGCCAGCAGCCCCCCCCCTACCGGGGAGCTGTTTTTT. The whole variable domain, remainder taken from reference TRBV28 and TRBJ2-2, is DVKVTQSSRYLVKRTGEKVFLECVQDMDHENMFWYRQDPGLGLRLIYFSYDVKMKEKGDIPEGYSVSREKKERFSLILESASTNQTSMYLCASSPPPTGELFFGEGSRLTVL.